These 14 T cell receptor beta chains share one sample of origin, sequenced in a study of lymphopenia after photon versus proton radiotherapy (dated by TCRdb to the late 2010s). The library was prepared using the immunoSEQ multiplex PCR assay. The table comes from immuneACCESS by way of TCRdb, which keeps in-frame sequences with V and J called. Part of the clones is missing from these tables; in studies checked, under half for an unresolved V gene and the rest for unknown reasons. The sample table holds tens of thousands of clones, of which more than 85% were seen once. The ten most abundant clones make up under 20% of the sample. Sequences were derived from peripheral blood, sampled from a patient treated with photon-based radiotherapy. Receptors originate from a middle-aged woman with cholangiocarcinoma.

The V call is TRBV2, the J call TRBJ1-5, with D maybe TRBD1 (6 bases). Trimming removed 2 bases at V and 6 bases at J, with 11 bases between. The CDR3 contains 14 residues. CDR1 is SNHLY and CDR2 is FYNNEI in the germline V gene. The CDR3 sequence: CASSENVGGQPQHF. The CDR3, as DNA: TGTGCCAGCAGTGAAAATGTAGGGGGTCAGCCCCAGCATTTT.

V and J are TRBV14 and TRBJ1-2; D not resolved. Germline V gene sequence: CDR1 SGHDN, CDR2 FVKESK. V was pared by 3 bases and J by 10 bases, with 3 bases between. The CDR3 is 9 residues long. CDR3 sequence: CASSHPYTF. The CDR3 DNA follows: TGTGCCAGCAGCCATCCCTACACCTTC.

The rearrangement joins TRBV19 to TRBJ1-2; D not certain. This CDR3 has 12 residues. Germline V lookup: CDR1 LNHDA, CDR2 SQIVND (reference sequence). V lost 4 bases to trimming and J lost 1 base, with 4 bases between them. Here the CDR3 DNA reads TGTGCCAGTAGTAATGTTAACTATGGCTACACCTTC. Encoded protein: CASSNVNYGYTF.

The chain links TRBV7-3 to TRBJ1-3; D remains unclear. Germline V gene lookup returns CDR1 SGHTA and CDR2 FQGTGA. CDR3 size: 13 residues. The ends were cut back, 5 bases at V and 0 bases at J, with 5 bases in the middle. The CDR3 DNA reads TGTGCCAGCAGCCAGAGCTCTGGAAACACCATATATTTT. Translation: CASSQSSGNTIYF.

The chain is built from TRBV12-5 and TRBJ2-1; D remains unclear. The length of the CDR3 is 12 residues. Trimming left V 0 bases short and J 8 bases short, with 5 bases between. CDR1 and CDR2 (germline): LGHNT, FRNRAP. This chain's CDR3 is CASGLVHHEQFF. The CDR3, as DNA: TGTGCTAGTGGTTTGGTACACCATGAGCAGTTCTTC.

The chain recombines TRBV7-2 with TRBJ1-5, with D unresolved. Trimming cost V 1 base and J 7 bases, with 14 bases left between them. The germline V gene encodes CDR1 SGHTA and CDR2 FQGNSA. This CDR3 is built from 15 residues. CDR3 DNA: TGTGCCAGCAGCTTAGGGATGGGATCGGGGCAGCCCCAGCATTTT. It codes for CASSLGMGSGQPQHF.

This clone has only one observation. This chain connects TRBV4-3 to TRBJ2-1; D may be TRBD2 (5 bases). The CDR3 runs 16 residues. The germline CDR1 and CDR2 sequences are LGHNA and YSLEER. Trimming pared 0 bases from V and 6 bases from J, leaving 15 bases between. CDR3 region: CASSQDQLVFGNEQFF. The CDR3 coding sequence is TGCGCCAGCAGCCAAGACCAACTAGTTTTTGGCAATGAGCAGTTCTTC.

The V gene is TRBV9, the J gene TRBJ2-7, with 8 bases identical to TRBD1. Germline lookup yields CDR1 SGDLS and CDR2 YYNGEE. The V gene end was trimmed by 2 bases and the J gene end by 5 bases; junction bases not matched to a gene: 6. The CDR3 consists of 14 residues. The chain's CDR3 is CASSVSTDRDEQYF. The CDR3 DNA reads as TGTGCCAGCAGCGTGTCGACGGACAGGGACGAGCAGTACTTC.

The chain recombines TRBV6-5 with TRBJ1-1; D is possibly TRBD1 (5 bases). Germline CDR1 is MNHEY and CDR2 is SVGAGI. The V and J ends lost 0 bases and 3 bases respectively, with 11 bases between them. The length of the CDR3 is 15 residues. CDR3 in amino acids: CASSYSPGRDTEAFF. The CDR3 DNA sequence: TGTGCCAGCAGTTACTCGCCAGGGAGGGACACTGAAGCTTTCTTT.

The chain is built from TRBV5-1 and TRBJ2-7, with 7 bases identical to TRBD2. From germline, CDR1 is SGHRS and CDR2 YFSETQ. V was clipped by 5 bases and J by 0 bases; unmatched bases: 8. CDR3 size: 15 residues. CDR3 sequence (DNA): TGCGCCAGCAGGATTTCTGGCGGGAGCTCCTACGAGCAGTACTTC. This sequence encodes CASRISGGSSYEQYF.

The chain couples TRBV9 to TRBJ2-1; tentative D call: TRBD2 (6 bases). CDR3 length: 15 amino acids. The ends were cut back, 0 bases at V and 6 bases at J, with 13 bases in the middle. The germline CDR1 and CDR2 sequences are SGDLS and YYNGEE. The CDR3 loop reads CASSVEGTPRNEQFF. In DNA form, the CDR3 reads TGTGCCAGCAGCGTAGAGGGGACTCCTCGCAATGAGCAGTTCTTC.

The chain links TRBV27 to TRBJ1-4, with TRBD1 identical over 9 bases. CDR3 length: 15 amino acids. In germline, CDR1 is MNHEY, CDR2 SMNVEV (reference sequence). V trimming: 4 bases; J trimming: 7 bases; junction bases outside the gene matches: 7. The CDR3 bases are TGTGCCAGCAGTTCTCCGGGACAGGGTAGTGAAAAACTGTTTTTT. It encodes CASSSPGQGSEKLFF.

This chain connects TRBV11-3 to TRBJ2-3; weak D call: TRBD2 (6 bases). Germline V gives CDR1 SGHNT, CDR2 YENEEA. The CDR3 runs 13 residues. V shed 6 bases and J shed 6 bases, with 13 bases lying between them. As DNA, the CDR3 is TGTGCCAGCAGTTTCCGGGACTCTGATACGCAGTATTTT. Residues: CASSFRDSDTQYF.

The chain has TRBV5-4 and TRBJ1-1; a weak D match, TRBD1 (6 bases). Germline CDR1 is SGHNT and CDR2 is YYREEE (reference sequence). The V gene lost 0 bases and the J gene lost 1 base, with 10 bases spanning the gap. This CDR3 has 15 residues. The CDR3 DNA is TGTGCCAGCAGCTTGGAGCGGGGGCGGAACACTGAAGCTTTCTTT. It is translated as CASSLERGRNTEAFF.